The 21 T cell receptor beta chains in this list originate from one sample, sequenced in a study of T cell responses to AZD1222 COVID-19 vaccine. Method: immunoSEQ multiplex PCR; TCRdb's copy keeps in-frame clones and lacks some. The sample lists about 99,000 clones, approximately 89% occurring once. Source: peripheral blood, taken 28 days after the second dose of the MenACWY control vaccine. The receptors were gathered from an adult who received the MenACWY meningococcal vaccine as a control.

CDR3 in DNA: TGTGCCGGCTCCCAGGGTACCAACAATTACAATGAGCAGTTCTTC. As protein: CAGSQGTNNYNEQFF. The chain combines TRBV7-8 with TRBJ2-1; the D gene is possibly TRBD1 (5 bases). Trimming left V 11 bases short and J 4 bases short, with 21 bases between. From germline, CDR1 is SGHVS and CDR2 FQNEAQ. The CDR3 length is 15 residues.

V usage is TRBV9 and J usage is TRBJ2-3, with no clear D. Germline CDR1 reads SGDLS; CDR2 reads YYNGEE. Trimming shortened V by 3 bases and J by 3 bases, and 11 bases separated the two germline ends. This CDR3 is 14 amino acids long. Here the CDR3 reads CASSAAEATDTQYF. DNA for the CDR3: TGTGCCAGCAGCGCAGCAGAGGCTACAGATACGCAGTATTTT.

CDR3 amino acids: CASSLDGHTEKLFF. The CDR3 region has the DNA TGTGCCAGCAGCTTGGATGGGCATACTGAAAAACTGTTTTTT. The J gene is TRBJ1-4, the V gene TRBV7-2; no clear D gene. Germline loops: CDR1 SGHTA, CDR2 FQGNSA. The CDR3 runs 14 residues. Trimming took off 3 bases at V and 7 bases at J, with 12 bases between the two ends.

V gene TRBV27 combines with J gene TRBJ2-1, with 7 bases lining up with TRBD2. The germline V gene encodes CDR1 MNHEY and CDR2 SMNVEV (reference sequence). This CDR3 is 15 amino acids long. V lost 3 bases, J lost 6 bases, and 8 bases stayed unmatched. The CDR3 DNA reads as TGTGCCAGCAGTTTTATGGGGGGGGTCCTCAATGAGCAGTTCTTC. Translating it yields CASSFMGGVLNEQFF.

This clone was recorded once. The chain links TRBV4-3 to TRBJ1-2, with 7 bases fitting TRBD1. Germline assignment: CDR1 LGHNA and CDR2 YSLEER. The V gene end was trimmed by 4 bases and the J gene end by 5 bases; junction bases not matched to a gene: 10. The CDR3 covers 15 residues. CDR3 nucleotides: TGCGCCAGCAGCCCCGACCAGACAGGGCCTTATGGCTACACCTTC. Encoded protein: CASSPDQTGPYGYTF.

In this sample, this clone turned up a few times. The rearrangement joins TRBV7-6 to TRBJ1-6; a weak D match, TRBD1 (5 bases). This CDR3 comprises 16 residues. Trimming shortened V by 5 bases and J by 2 bases, and 13 bases separated the two germline ends. The germline V gene has CDR1 SGHVS and CDR2 FNYEAQ. CDR3 protein: CASSPLAGAYNSPLHF. The DNA of the CDR3 is TGTGCCAGCAGCCCCCTGGCGGGGGCCTATAATTCACCCCTCCACTTT.

The chain uses TRBV7-2 and TRBJ1-1, with D perhaps TRBD1 (6 bases). The CDR3 consists of 13 residues. V was pared by 5 bases and J by 3 bases, with 10 bases between. Germline V gene lookup returns CDR1 SGHTA and CDR2 FQGNSA. CDR3: CASSVDRHTEAFF. The CDR3 bases are TGTGCCAGCAGCGTCGACAGGCACACTGAAGCTTTCTTT.

V and J are TRBV19 and TRBJ1-5; D is unclear. Trimming pared 7 bases from V and 1 base from J, leaving 17 bases between. Per germline, CDR1 LNHDA and CDR2 SQIVND (reference sequence). The CDR3 sequence is 16 residues long. The CDR3 DNA follows: TGTGCCAGTACCAATCCGTCCGGGGTCAGCAATCAGCCCCAGCATTTT. Residues: CASTNPSGVSNQPQHF. The full variable domain, its missing parts supplied by reference TRBV19 and TRBJ1-5, is DGGITQSPKYLFRKEGQNVTLSCEQNLNHDAMYWYRQDPGQGLRLIYYSQIVNDFQKGDIAEGYSVSREKKESFPLTVTSAQKNPTAFYLCASTNPSGVSNQPQHFGDGTRLSIL.

V and J are TRBV12-3 or TRBV12-4 and TRBJ2-7; D ambiguous. This CDR3 region has 12 residues. The V end lost 1 base, the J end lost 7 bases, and 8 bases lay between the germline ends. The CDR3 DNA reads TGTGCCAGCAGTTTAGAAGGGTTTGAGCAGTACTTC. Its translation: CASSLEGFEQYF.

V and J are TRBV5-1 and TRBJ1-1; TRBD1 is a possible D gene (6 bases). The germline V gene has CDR1 SGHRS and CDR2 YFSETQ. V dropped 4 bases and J dropped 1 base, with 8 bases sitting between them. CDR3 length: 13 amino acids. CDR3 amino acids: CASSAQGNTEAFF. CDR3 nucleotides: TGCGCCAGCAGCGCACAGGGGAACACTGAAGCTTTCTTT.

V and J are TRBV6-5 and TRBJ2-7, with a possible D match to TRBD1 (5 bases). Trimming took 2 bases from V and 2 from J, leaving 10 bases between them. The CDR3 is 14 amino acids. Germline-derived CDR1 and CDR2 are MNHEY and SVGAGI. The CDR3 reads CASSYGHRTYEQYF. CDR3 nucleotide sequence: TGTGCCAGCAGTTACGGACACCGGACCTACGAGCAGTACTTC.

The rearrangement uses TRBV9 and TRBJ2-1, with 9 bases fitting TRBD1. The CDR3 has 15 amino acids. The ends lost 0 bases at V and 5 bases at J; junction bases unmatched: 3. Per germline, CDR1 SGDLS and CDR2 YYNGEE. The CDR3 DNA reads TGTGCCAGCAGCGTAGAGGGGACAGGGAACAATGAGCAGTTCTTC. This translates into CASSVEGTGNNEQFF.

This rearrangement joins TRBV5-1 to TRBJ2-3, with D perhaps TRBD1 (6 bases). Germline lookup yields CDR1 SGHRS and CDR2 YFSETQ. Trimming shortened V by 3 bases and J by 1 base, and 12 bases separated the two germline ends. The CDR3 totals 15 residues. CDR3 loop: CASSWTAWGTDTQYF. CDR3 bases: TGCGCCAGCAGCTGGACAGCTTGGGGCACAGATACGCAGTATTTT. Filled out from reference TRBV5-1 and TRBJ2-3, the complete variable domain reads KAGVTQTPRYLIKTRGQQVTLSCSPISGHRSVSWYQQTPGQGLQFLFEYFSETQRNKGNFPGRFSGRQFSNSRSEMNVSTLELGDSALYLCASSWTAWGTDTQYFGPGTRLTVL.

The rearrangement joins TRBV18 to TRBJ1-2; the D gene is possibly TRBD1 (6 bases). The CDR3 sequence is 14 residues long. Germline V CDR1 and CDR2: KGHSH, LQKENI. V was shortened by 2 bases and J by 5 bases, with 12 bases between the two germline ends. CDR3: CASSPNREGYGYTF. CDR3 sequence (DNA): TGTGCCAGCTCACCAAACAGGGAAGGTTATGGCTACACCTTC. The whole variable domain, remainder taken from reference TRBV18 and TRBJ1-2, is NAGVMQNPRHLVRRRGQEARLRCSPMKGHSHVYWYRQLPEEGLKFMVYLQKENIIDESGMPKERFSAEFPKEGPSILRIQQVVRGDSAAYFCASSPNREGYGYTFGSGTRLTVV.

This chain connects TRBV10-3 to TRBJ2-7, with 8 bases aligning to TRBD2. Germline trimming cut 3 bases from V and 7 bases from J; bases unmatched to any gene: 8. This CDR3 region has 14 residues. Looked up from germline, CDR1 is ENHRY and CDR2 is SYGVKD. CDR3 nucleotides: TGTGCCATCAGTGACGGGAGGGGTACCCGGGAGCAGTACTTC. Its translation: CAISDGRGTREQYF.

This clone was recorded once. The V and J genes are TRBV6-6 and TRBJ1-2; D possibly corresponds to TRBD1 (6 bases). Per the germline V gene, CDR1 is MNHNY and CDR2 is SVGAGI (reference sequence). The CDR3 has 13 amino acids. V dropped 5 bases and J dropped 5 bases, with 12 bases sitting between them. The CDR3: CASSAQGLYGYTF. CDR3 DNA sequence: TGTGCCAGCAGTGCGCAGGGGCTGTATGGCTACACCTTC.

This chain connects TRBV28 to TRBJ1-2; TRBD1 is a possible D gene (6 bases). Germline-derived CDR1 and CDR2 are MDHEN and SYDVKM. The CDR3 is made up of 17 amino acids. The V end was cut by 3 bases, the J end by 7 bases, with 24 bases between. Here the CDR3 DNA reads TGTGCCAGCAGTTTCGTCCGGGGGCTGAACGGGAATCGTGGCTACACCTTC. This translates into CASSFVRGLNGNRGYTF.

The chain employs TRBV12-5 and TRBJ1-1; 7 nucleotides match TRBD1. The trim removed 3 bases at V and 0 bases at J, leaving 10 bases unmatched. The CDR3 sequence is 17 residues long. Germline CDR1 LGHNT, CDR2 FRNRAP. The CDR3 here is CASGFGGKTGMNTEAFF. The CDR3 DNA follows: TGTGCTAGTGGTTTCGGGGGAAAGACAGGGATGAACACTGAAGCTTTCTTT.

This chain joins TRBV9 and TRBJ2-7; D is unclear. V lost 2 bases to trimming and J lost 0 bases, with 6 bases between them. CDR3 length: 13 residues. Germline V gene sequence: CDR1 SGDLS, CDR2 YYNGEE. The CDR3 DNA sequence: TGTGCCAGCAGCGTCTCGAGCTCCTACGAGCAGTACTTC. Protein product: CASSVSSSYEQYF.

The rearrangement uses TRBV5-1 and TRBJ2-7, with TRBD2 identical over 13 bases. The trim removed 4 bases at V and 1 base at J, leaving 5 bases unmatched. The CDR3 sequence is 16 residues long. The germline V gene encodes CDR1 SGHRS and CDR2 YFSETQ. The CDR3 DNA reads as TGCGCCAGCAGCCCTACTAGCGGGGGGGCGTCCTACGAGCAGTACTTC. It yields the protein CASSPTSGGASYEQYF.

This clone was counted a single time. V usage is TRBV5-1 and J usage is TRBJ2-1; 9 positions match TRBD1. Germline CDR1 is SGHRS and CDR2 is YFSETQ. V shed 4 bases and J 4 bases; nucleotides not matched to a gene: 6. The CDR3 is 15 amino acids. CDR3 sequence reads: CASSVGQGHYNEQFF. The CDR3 DNA reads TGCGCCAGCAGCGTGGGACAGGGCCATTACAATGAGCAGTTCTTC.